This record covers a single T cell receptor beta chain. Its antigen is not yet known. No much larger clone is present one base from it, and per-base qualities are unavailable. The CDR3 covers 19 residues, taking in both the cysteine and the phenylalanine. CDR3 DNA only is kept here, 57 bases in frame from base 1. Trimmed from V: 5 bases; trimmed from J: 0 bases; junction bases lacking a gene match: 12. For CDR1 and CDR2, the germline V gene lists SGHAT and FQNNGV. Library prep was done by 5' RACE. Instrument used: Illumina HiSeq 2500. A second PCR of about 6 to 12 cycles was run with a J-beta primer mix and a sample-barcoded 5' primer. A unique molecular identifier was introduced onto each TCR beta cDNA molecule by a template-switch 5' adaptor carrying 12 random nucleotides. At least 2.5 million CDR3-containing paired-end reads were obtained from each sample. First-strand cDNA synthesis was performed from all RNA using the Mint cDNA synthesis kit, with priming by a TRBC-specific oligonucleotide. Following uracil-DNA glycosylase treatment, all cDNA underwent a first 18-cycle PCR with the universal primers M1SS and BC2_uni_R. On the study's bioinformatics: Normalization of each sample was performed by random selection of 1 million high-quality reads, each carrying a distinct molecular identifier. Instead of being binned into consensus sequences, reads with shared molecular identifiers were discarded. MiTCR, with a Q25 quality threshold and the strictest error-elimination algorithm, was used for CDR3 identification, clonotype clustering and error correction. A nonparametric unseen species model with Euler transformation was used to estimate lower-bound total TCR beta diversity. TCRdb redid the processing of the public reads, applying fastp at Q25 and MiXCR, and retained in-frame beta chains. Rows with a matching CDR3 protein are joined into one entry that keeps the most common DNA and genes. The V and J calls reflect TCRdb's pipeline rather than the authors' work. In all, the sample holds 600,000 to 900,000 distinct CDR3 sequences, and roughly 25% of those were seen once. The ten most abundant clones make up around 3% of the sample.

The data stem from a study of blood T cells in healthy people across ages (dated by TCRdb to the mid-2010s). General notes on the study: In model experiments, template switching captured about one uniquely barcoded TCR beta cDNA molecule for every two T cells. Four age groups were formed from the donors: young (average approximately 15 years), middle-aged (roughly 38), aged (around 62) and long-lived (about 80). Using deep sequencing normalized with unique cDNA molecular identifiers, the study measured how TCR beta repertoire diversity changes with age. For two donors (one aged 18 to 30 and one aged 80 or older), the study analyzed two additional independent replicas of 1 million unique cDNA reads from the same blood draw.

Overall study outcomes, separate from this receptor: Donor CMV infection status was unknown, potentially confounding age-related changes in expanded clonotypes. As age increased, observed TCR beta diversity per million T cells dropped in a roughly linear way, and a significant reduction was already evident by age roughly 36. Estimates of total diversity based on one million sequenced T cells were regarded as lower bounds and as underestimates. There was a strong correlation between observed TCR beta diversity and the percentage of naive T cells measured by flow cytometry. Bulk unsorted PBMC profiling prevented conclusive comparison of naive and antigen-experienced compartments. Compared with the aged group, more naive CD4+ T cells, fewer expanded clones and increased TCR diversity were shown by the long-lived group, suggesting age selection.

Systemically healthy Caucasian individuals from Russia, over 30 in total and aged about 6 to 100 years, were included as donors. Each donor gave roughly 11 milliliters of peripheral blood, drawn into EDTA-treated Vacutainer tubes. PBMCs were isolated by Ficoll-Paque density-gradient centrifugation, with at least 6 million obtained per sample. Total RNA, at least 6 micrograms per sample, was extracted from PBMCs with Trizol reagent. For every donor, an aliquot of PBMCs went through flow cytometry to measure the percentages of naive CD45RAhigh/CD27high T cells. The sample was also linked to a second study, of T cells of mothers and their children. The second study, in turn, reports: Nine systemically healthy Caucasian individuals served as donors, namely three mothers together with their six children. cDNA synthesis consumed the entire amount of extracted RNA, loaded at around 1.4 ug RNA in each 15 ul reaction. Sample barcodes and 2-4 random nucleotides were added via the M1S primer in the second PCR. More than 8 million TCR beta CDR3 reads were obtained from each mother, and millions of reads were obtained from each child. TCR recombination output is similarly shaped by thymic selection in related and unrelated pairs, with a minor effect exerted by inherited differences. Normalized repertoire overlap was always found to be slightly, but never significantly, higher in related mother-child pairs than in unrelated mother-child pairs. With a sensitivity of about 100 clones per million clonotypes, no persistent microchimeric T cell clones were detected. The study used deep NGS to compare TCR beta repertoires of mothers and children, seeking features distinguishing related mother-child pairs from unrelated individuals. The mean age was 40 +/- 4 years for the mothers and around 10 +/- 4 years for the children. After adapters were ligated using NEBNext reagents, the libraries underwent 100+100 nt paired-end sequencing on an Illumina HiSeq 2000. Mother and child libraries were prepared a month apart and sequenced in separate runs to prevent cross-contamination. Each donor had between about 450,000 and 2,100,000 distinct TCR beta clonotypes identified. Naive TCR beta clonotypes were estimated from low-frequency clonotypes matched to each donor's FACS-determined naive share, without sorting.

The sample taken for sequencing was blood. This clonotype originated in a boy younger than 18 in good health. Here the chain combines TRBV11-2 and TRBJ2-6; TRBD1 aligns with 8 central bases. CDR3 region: CASSGGGTGPFSGANVLTF. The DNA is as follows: TGTGCCAGCAGCGGAGGGGGGACAGGACCATTCTCTGGGGCCAACGTCCTGACTTTC.